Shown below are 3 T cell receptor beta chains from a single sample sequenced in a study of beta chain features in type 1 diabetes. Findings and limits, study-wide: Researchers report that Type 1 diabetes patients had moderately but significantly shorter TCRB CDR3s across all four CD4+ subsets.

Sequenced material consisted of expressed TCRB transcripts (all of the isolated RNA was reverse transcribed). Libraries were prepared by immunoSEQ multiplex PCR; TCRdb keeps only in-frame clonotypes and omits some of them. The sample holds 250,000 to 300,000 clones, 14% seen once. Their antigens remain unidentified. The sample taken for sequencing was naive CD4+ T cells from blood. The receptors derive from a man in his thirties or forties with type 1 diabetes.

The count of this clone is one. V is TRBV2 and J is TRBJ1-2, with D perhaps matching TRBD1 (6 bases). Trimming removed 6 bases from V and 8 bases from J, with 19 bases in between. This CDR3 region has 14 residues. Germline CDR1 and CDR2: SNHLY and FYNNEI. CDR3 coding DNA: TGTGCCAGCAGGACTGCGAACTGGGGGGGCGGCTACACCTTC. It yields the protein CASRTANWGGGYTF.

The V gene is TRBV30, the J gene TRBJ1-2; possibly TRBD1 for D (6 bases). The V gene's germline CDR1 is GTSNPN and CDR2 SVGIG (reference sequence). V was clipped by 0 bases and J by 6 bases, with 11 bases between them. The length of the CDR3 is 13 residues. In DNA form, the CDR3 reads TGTGCCTGGAGTGTTTCATCAGGGGATGGCTACACCTTC. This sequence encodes CAWSVSSGDGYTF.

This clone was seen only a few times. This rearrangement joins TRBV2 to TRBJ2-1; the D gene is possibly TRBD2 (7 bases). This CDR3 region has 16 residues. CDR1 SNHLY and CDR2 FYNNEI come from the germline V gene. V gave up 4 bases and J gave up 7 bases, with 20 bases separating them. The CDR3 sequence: CASSGVGAGVVNEQFF. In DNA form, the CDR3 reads TGTGCCAGCAGTGGAGTGGGGGCGGGAGTGGTGAATGAGCAGTTCTTC.